These 17 T cell receptor beta chains came from one sample sequenced in a study of blood T cell repertoires in COVID-19. The assay was immunoSEQ multiplex PCR, and TCRdb's table has in-frame clones only and misses some. Here the sample spans tens of thousands of clones, 83% being singletons. What was sequenced was peripheral blood. All receptors come from a man between 25 and 39 years old with COVID-19, enrolled during active disease.

The rearrangement uses TRBV28 and TRBJ1-3; TRBD1 aligns across 7 bases. The CDR3 sequence is 15 residues long. V gave up 5 bases and J gave up 4 bases; unmatched junction bases: 8. Germline values: CDR1 MDHEN, CDR2 SYDVKM. CDR3 DNA: TGTGCCAGCAGTCCCCCTACAGGGGTCGGAAACACCATATATTTT. The encoded protein is CASSPPTGVGNTIYF.

The genes are TRBV27 and TRBJ2-1; 7 positions agree with TRBD2. J lost 5 bases, V lost 4 bases, and 8 bases had no gene match. Germline assignment: CDR1 MNHEY and CDR2 SMNVEV (reference sequence). The CDR3 sequence is 15 residues long. The CDR3: CASSSGDYPHNEQFF. CDR3 nucleotides: TGTGCCAGCAGTTCGGGGGACTACCCCCACAATGAGCAGTTCTTC.

V gene TRBV6-2 or TRBV6-3 combines with J gene TRBJ1-1; TRBD1 might be the D (6 bases). Deletions cut 6 bases from V and 7 bases from J, with 12 bases between. Germline lookup yields CDR1 MNHEY and CDR2 SVGEGT. This CDR3 has 12 amino acids. CDR3 nucleotides: TGTGCCAGCAGCCGGGACAAGGTTGAAGCTTTCTTT. As protein: CASSRDKVEAFF.

The chain joins TRBV20-1 to TRBJ2-2; TRBD2 matches at 9 bases. J gave up 5 bases and V 3 bases, and 7 bases lay outside the gene matches. Per germline, CDR1 DFQATT and CDR2 SNEGSKA (reference sequence). CDR3 length equals 15 residues. CDR3 loop: CSASRGSGRTGELFF. Written as DNA, the CDR3 is TGCAGTGCTAGTCGTGGTAGCGGGAGAACCGGGGAGCTGTTTTTT.

This sequence joins TRBV27 and TRBJ2-3; no clear D. V lost 4 bases to trimming and J lost 6 bases, with 14 bases between them. Germline loops: CDR1 MNHEY, CDR2 SMNVEV (reference sequence). The CDR3 contains 14 residues. CDR3 nucleotide sequence: TGTGCCAGCAGTTCCCGTCTAGTCCTTGATACGCAGTATTTT. Protein: CASSSRLVLDTQYF.

The sample holds one count of this clone. The chain recombines TRBV7-3 with TRBJ1-1; 9 bases line up with TRBD1. J was trimmed by 4 bases and V by 1 base; bases with no gene match: 10. Per germline, CDR1 SGHTA and CDR2 FQGTGA. The CDR3 loop spans 17 amino acids. The CDR3 DNA follows: TGTGCCAGCAGCTTAAGTCCCGGGACAGGGTTGGGCACTGAAGCTTTCTTT. Translating gives CASSLSPGTGLGTEAFF.

V usage is TRBV21-1 and J usage is TRBJ2-1; the D call in the table, TRBD1, was not verified against the DNA. TRBV21-1 is listed as a pseudogene. The CDR3 runs to 15 residues. CDR3 protein: CASSSGQGARDEQFF. The CDR3 DNA reads TGTGCCAGCTCCTCAGGACAGGGGGCTCGGGATGAGCAGTTCTTC.

V is TRBV7-8 and J is TRBJ2-5, with 7 positions matching TRBD2. Germline CDR1 SGHVS, CDR2 FQNEAQ. With 3 bases clipped from V and 1 base from J, the junction kept 2 bases outside the gene matches. CDR3 length: 14 amino acids. CDR3 DNA sequence: TGTGCCAGCAGCTTGGGGAGGGCCCAAGAGACCCAGTACTTC. Translating gives CASSLGRAQETQYF.

The gene calls are TRBV28 and TRBJ2-5; the match to TRBD2 covers 9 bases. Looked up from germline, CDR1 is MDHEN and CDR2 is SYDVKM. With V trimmed by 8 bases and J by 5 bases, 6 bases remained unmatched. This CDR3 region has 13 residues. CDR3 sequence reads: CASRDSGGETQYF. As DNA, the CDR3 is TGTGCCAGCCGGGACAGCGGGGGGGAGACCCAGTACTTC.

CDR3 nucleotides: TGTGCCAGTAGTATGGAGGGGACGGCCGTCAGTCGTCAGGGCTACACCTTC. This encodes CASSMEGTAVSRQGYTF. V and J are TRBV19 and TRBJ1-2; perhaps TRBD1 as D (5 bases). CDR1 LNHDA and CDR2 SQIVND come from the germline V gene (reference sequence). This CDR3 region has 17 residues. Deletions cut 3 bases from V and 8 bases from J, with 25 bases between.

V and J are TRBV6-5 and TRBJ1-6; TRBD1 aligns across 8 bases. The CDR3 is made up of 16 amino acids. Per the germline V gene, CDR1 is MNHEY and CDR2 is SVGAGI. Trimming took 3 bases from V and 9 from J; bases not matched to a gene: 10. The CDR3 sequence is CASSYSFRTGSSPLHF. The CDR3 bases are TGTGCCAGCAGTTATTCCTTCCGGACAGGGAGTTCACCCCTCCACTTT.

The CDR3: CASTPGDVEKLFF. The CDR3 DNA reads TGTGCCAGCACCCCGGGGGACGTTGAAAAACTGTTTTTT. The rearrangement uses TRBV28 and TRBJ1-4, with D possibly being TRBD1 (5 bases). Trimming left V 7 bases short and J 7 bases short, with 13 bases between. The CDR3 has 13 residues. In germline, CDR1 is MDHEN, CDR2 SYDVKM.

The chain recombines TRBV10-1 with TRBJ1-1; D unclear. The CDR3 loop spans 13 amino acids. The V end was cut by 2 bases, the J end by 3 bases, with 7 bases between. CDR1 and CDR2 from the germline V gene are WNHNN and SYGVQD (reference sequence). CDR3 sequence reads: CASSEMAYTEAFF. The CDR3 coding sequence is TGCGCCAGCAGTGAGATGGCCTACACTGAAGCTTTCTTT.

CDR3 sequence (DNA): TGTGCCAGCAGCTCCCCCGGAGCAGGGGGAGGCTACACCTTC. It yields the protein CASSSPGAGGGYTF. The chain employs TRBV9 and TRBJ1-2; TRBD1 matches at 7 bases. Trimming took 4 bases from V and 8 from J; bases not matched to a gene: 11. Germline V gene sequence: CDR1 SGDLS, CDR2 YYNGEE. The CDR3 is made up of 14 amino acids.

CDR3 sequence reads: CASSMGRFATQYF. The DNA of the CDR3 is TGTGCCAGTAGTATGGGGCGTTTCGCGACCCAGTACTTC. The rearrangement links TRBV19 to TRBJ2-5, with D maybe TRBD1 (5 bases). Germline V gives CDR1 LNHDA, CDR2 SQIVND (reference sequence). The V gene lost 3 bases and the J gene lost 7 bases, with 12 bases spanning the gap. CDR3 length: 13 residues.

This rearrangement joins TRBV4-1 to TRBJ2-7; 8 bases are shared with TRBD1. CDR3 size: 16 residues. Germline trimming cut 1 base from V and 4 bases from J; bases unmatched to any gene: 9. Germline-derived CDR1 and CDR2 are MGHRA and YSYEKL. CDR3 nucleotide sequence: TGCGCCAGCAGCCAAGGGGCAGGGGGCTCGAGATACGAGCAGTACTTC. Translating it yields CASSQGAGGSRYEQYF.

This chain uses TRBV7-9 with TRBJ2-1; 9 bases are shared with TRBD1. V dropped 5 bases and J dropped 7; count of bases not matched to a gene: 9. Germline V gene data show CDR1 as SEHNR and CDR2 as FQNEAQ (reference sequence). The CDR3 sequence is 15 residues long. The CDR3 spells CASSQQGAGMNEQFF. In nucleotides, the CDR3 is TGTGCCAGCAGCCAACAGGGGGCGGGGATGAATGAGCAGTTCTTC.